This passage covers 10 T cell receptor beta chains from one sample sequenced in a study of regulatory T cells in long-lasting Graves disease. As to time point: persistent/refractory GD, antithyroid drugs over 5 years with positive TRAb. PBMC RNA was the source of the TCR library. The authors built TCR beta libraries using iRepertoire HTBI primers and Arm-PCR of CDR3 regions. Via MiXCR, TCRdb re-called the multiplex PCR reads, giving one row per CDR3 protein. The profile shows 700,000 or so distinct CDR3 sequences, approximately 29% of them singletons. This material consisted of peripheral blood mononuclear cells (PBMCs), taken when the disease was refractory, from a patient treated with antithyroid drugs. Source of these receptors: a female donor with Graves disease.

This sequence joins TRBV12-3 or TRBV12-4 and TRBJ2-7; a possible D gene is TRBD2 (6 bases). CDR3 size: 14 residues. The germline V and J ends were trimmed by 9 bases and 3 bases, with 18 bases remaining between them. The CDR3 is CASTIGRPNYEQYF. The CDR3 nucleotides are TGTGCCAGTACAATCGGGAGACCGAACTACGAGCAGTACTTC.

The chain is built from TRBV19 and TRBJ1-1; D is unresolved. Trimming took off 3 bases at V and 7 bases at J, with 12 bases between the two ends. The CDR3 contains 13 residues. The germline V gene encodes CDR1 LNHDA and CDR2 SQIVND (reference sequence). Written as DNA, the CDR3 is TGTGCCAGTAGTATTCGGAGGGCCGATGAAGCTTTCTTT. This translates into CASSIRRADEAFF.

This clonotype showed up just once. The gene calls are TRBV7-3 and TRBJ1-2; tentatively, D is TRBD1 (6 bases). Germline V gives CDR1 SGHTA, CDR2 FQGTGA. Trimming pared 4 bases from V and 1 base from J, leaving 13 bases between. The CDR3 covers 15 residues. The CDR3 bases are TGTGCCAGCAGCTCCGCAAGGGGGATTAACTATGGCTACACCTTC. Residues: CASSSARGINYGYTF.

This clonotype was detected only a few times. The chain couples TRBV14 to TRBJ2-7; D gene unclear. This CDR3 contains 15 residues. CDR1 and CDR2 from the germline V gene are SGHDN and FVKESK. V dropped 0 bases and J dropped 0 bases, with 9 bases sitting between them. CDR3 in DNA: TGTGCCAGCAGCCAAGAAGGGCGGAGCTCCTACGAGCAGTACTTC. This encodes CASSQEGRSSYEQYF.

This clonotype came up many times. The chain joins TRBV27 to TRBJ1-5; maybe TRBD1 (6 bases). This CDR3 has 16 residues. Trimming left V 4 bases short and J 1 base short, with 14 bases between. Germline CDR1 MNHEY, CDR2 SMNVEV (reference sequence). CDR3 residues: CASSSRGQLSNQPQHF. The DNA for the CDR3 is TGTGCCAGCAGTTCGCGGGGGCAATTGAGCAATCAGCCCCAGCATTTT.

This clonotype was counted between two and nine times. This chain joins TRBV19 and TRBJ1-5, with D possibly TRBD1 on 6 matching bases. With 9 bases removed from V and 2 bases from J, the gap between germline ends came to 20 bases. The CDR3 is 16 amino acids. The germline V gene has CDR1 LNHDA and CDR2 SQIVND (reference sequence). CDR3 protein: CASPGAYRVGNQPQHF. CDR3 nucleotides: TGTGCCAGCCCAGGGGCTTACAGGGTCGGCAATCAGCCCCAGCATTTT.

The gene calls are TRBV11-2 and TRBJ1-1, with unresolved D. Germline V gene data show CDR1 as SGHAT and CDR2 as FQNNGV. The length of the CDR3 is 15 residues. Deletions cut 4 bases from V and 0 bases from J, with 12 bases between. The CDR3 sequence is CASSSNRGVNTEAFF. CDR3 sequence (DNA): TGTGCCAGCAGCTCCAATAGAGGAGTGAACACTGAAGCTTTCTTT.

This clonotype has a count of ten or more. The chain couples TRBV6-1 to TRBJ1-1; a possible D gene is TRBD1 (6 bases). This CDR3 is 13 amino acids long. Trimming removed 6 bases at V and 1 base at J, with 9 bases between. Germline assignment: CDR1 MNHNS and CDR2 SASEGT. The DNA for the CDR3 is TGTGCCAGCAGCCGGGGACAGAACACTGAAGCTTTCTTT. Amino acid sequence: CASSRGQNTEAFF.

The CDR3 DNA reads as TGTGCCAGCAGCTTAGACCTAGCGGGAAACACCGGGGAGCTGTTTTTT. Residues: CASSLDLAGNTGELFF. The V and J genes are TRBV7-9 and TRBJ2-2, with 9 positions matching TRBD2. The CDR3 covers 16 residues. CDR1 and CDR2 (germline): SEHNR, FQNEAQ (reference sequence). J was trimmed by 2 bases and V by 1 base; bases with no gene match: 2.

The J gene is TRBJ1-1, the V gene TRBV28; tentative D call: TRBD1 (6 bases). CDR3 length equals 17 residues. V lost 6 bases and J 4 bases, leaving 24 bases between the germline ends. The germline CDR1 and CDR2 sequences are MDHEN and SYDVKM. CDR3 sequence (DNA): TGTGCCAGCAGCTCGTATATGGGGGGCGTCCTGATCACTGAAGCTTTCTTT. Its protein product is CASSSYMGGVLITEAFF.